The T cell receptor (beta chain) described here comes from a study of OX40 agonist ivuxolimab in advanced cancers. Across the whole study: The study enrolled dose-escalation patients with hepatocellular carcinoma, melanoma, renal cell or head and neck cancer. The group had a mean age of approximately 60 years, ranged from about 20 to 79, and was roughly 80% male. Past anti-PD-1, anti-PD-L1 or anti-CTLA-4 therapy was accepted, and 40% had received some.

The protocol was immunoSEQ multiplex PCR, while the TCRdb copy is restricted to in-frame clones and leaves out a portion. This sample has tens of thousands of clones, with around four fifths found just once. The sequence derives from an adult with an advanced solid tumor such as melanoma, head and neck, liver or kidney cancer. Sample: CD4+ or CD8+ T cells sorted from blood, taken in a trial of the OX40 agonist ivuxolimab.

CDR3 in amino acids: CASSGDRKQETQYF. The CDR3 DNA reads TGTGCCAGCAGCGGGGACAGAAAACAAGAGACCCAGTACTTC. The J gene is TRBJ2-5, the V gene TRBV7-9, with 7 bases lining up with TRBD1. CDR3 length equals 14 residues. The V and J ends lost 5 bases and 2 bases, in that order; junction bases with no gene match: 5. CDR1 is SEHNR, CDR2 FQNEAQ, per germline (reference sequence).